The 20 T cell receptor beta chains given below trace back to one sample, sequenced in a study of blood T cell repertoires in COVID-19. Using immunoSEQ multiplex PCR, the repertoire was profiled, and TCRdb retains in-frame clones only, with some absent. The top ten clones hold 10% to 15% of a sample with around 160,000 clones, 80% of them seen once. The material sequenced was peripheral blood. The receptors shown here come from a man aged 60 to 75 with active or convalescent COVID-19.

This sequence joins TRBV7-8 and TRBJ2-7; 7 nucleotides align to TRBD2. V shed 1 base, J shed 4 bases, and the junction held 4 bases outside the gene matches. The CDR3 extends over 14 amino acids. Per germline, CDR1 SGHVS and CDR2 FQNEAQ. The CDR3, as DNA: TGTGCCAGCAGCTTAGGGGGGAGGGTTTACGAGCAGTACTTC. This encodes CASSLGGRVYEQYF.

This chain connects TRBV7-4 to TRBJ1-5; tentative D call: TRBD1 (5 bases). This CDR3 comprises 15 residues. V was trimmed by 3 bases and J by 4 bases, leaving 13 bases between them. Germline V gene data show CDR1 as SGHVT and CDR2 as SQSDAQ. The CDR3 sequence is CASSFHPRGNQPQHF. For the CDR3, the DNA is TGTGCCAGCAGCTTCCACCCCCGGGGGAATCAGCCCCAGCATTTT.

This chain joins TRBV7-9 and TRBJ2-1; TRBD2 agrees at 8 bases. Germline loops: CDR1 SEHNR, CDR2 FQNEAQ (reference sequence). V trimming: 4 bases; J trimming: 9 bases; junction bases outside the gene matches: 20. CDR3 length equals 18 residues. The CDR3: CASSSPRIGAGVQIEQFF. CDR3 in DNA: TGTGCCAGCAGCTCCCCCCGCATTGGAGCGGGAGTACAAATTGAGCAGTTCTTC. The whole variable domain, remainder taken from reference TRBV7-9 and TRBJ2-1, is DTGVSQNPRHKITKRGQNVTFRCDPISEHNRLYWYRQTLGQGPEFLTYFQNEAQLEKSRLLSDRFSAERPKGSFSTLEIQRTEQGDSAMYLCASSSPRIGAGVQIEQFFGPGTRLTVL.

The chain recombines TRBV5-1 with TRBJ2-7; a weak D match, TRBD2 (6 bases). Germline CDR1 SGHRS, CDR2 YFSETQ. Trimming left V 4 bases short and J 0 bases short, with 14 bases between. The CDR3 extends over 15 amino acids. The CDR3 loop is CASSTGLGISYEQYF. DNA for the CDR3: TGCGCCAGCAGCACGGGACTGGGCATCTCCTACGAGCAGTACTTC.

The V call is TRBV7-9, the J call TRBJ1-1; D is possibly TRBD1 (6 bases). The germline V gene encodes CDR1 SEHNR and CDR2 FQNEAQ (reference sequence). The V and J ends lost 1 base and 4 bases respectively, with 10 bases between them. The CDR3 loop spans 14 amino acids. CDR3 bases: TGTGCCAGCAGCTTAGAGCAGGGGAGCACTGAAGCTTTCTTT. This codes for CASSLEQGSTEAFF. Combining the CDR3 with reference TRBV7-9 and TRBJ1-1 gives the whole variable domain DTGVSQNPRHKITKRGQNVTFRCDPISEHNRLYWYRQTLGQGPEFLTYFQNEAQLEKSRLLSDRFSAERPKGSFSTLEIQRTEQGDSAMYLCASSLEQGSTEAFFGQGTRLTVV.

The rearrangement links TRBV7-6 to TRBJ2-7; possible D gene TRBD2, 6 bases. CDR1 and CDR2 (germline): SGHVS, FNYEAQ. The CDR3 runs to 14 residues. V lost 5 bases, J lost 2 bases, and 13 bases lay in between. The CDR3 here is CASSTGTRPYEQYF. The CDR3 bases are TGTGCCAGCAGCACCGGGACTCGCCCCTACGAGCAGTACTTC.

The rearrangement links TRBV4-2 to TRBJ2-7; 7 nucleotides match TRBD1. Trimming removed 5 bases from V and 3 bases from J; junction bases left unmatched: 7. Germline loops: CDR1 LGHNA, CDR2 YNFKEQ. This CDR3 spans 14 amino acids. The chain's CDR3 is CASSTRQGYYEQYF. The CDR3 coding sequence is TGTGCCAGCAGCACCCGACAGGGTTACTACGAGCAGTACTTC.

This clone occurred a few times. The chain employs TRBV7-2 and TRBJ2-5; D is possibly TRBD1 (6 bases). Germline CDR1 is SGHTA and CDR2 is FQGNSA. The V gene lost 5 bases and the J gene lost 0 bases, with 13 bases spanning the gap. This CDR3 is 15 amino acids long. CDR3 loop: CASSQRTGNQETQYF. CDR3 bases: TGTGCCAGCAGCCAGAGAACAGGGAACCAAGAGACCCAGTACTTC.

This clone was picked up one time. CDR3: CASSWTANQPQHF. The CDR3 DNA reads as TGTGCCAGCAGTTGGACTGCAAATCAGCCCCAGCATTTT. The genes are TRBV11-1 and TRBJ1-5, with no clear D. This CDR3 region has 13 residues. Germline V lookup: CDR1 SGHAT, CDR2 FQDESV (reference sequence). Trimming took off 6 bases at V and 4 bases at J, with 10 bases between the two ends.

The chain joins TRBV10-3 to TRBJ2-4; D unresolved. Germline values: CDR1 ENHRY, CDR2 SYGVKD. Trimming removed 2 bases from V and 0 bases from J, with 8 bases in between. The length of the CDR3 is 15 residues. This CDR3 is CAISEGLLAKNIQYF. DNA for the CDR3: TGTGCCATCAGTGAGGGCCTCTTAGCCAAAAACATTCAGTACTTC.

CDR3 nucleotides: TGTGCCAGCAGTACTTCTAGCGGGAACCTATACAATGAGCAGTTCTTC. It encodes CASSTSSGNLYNEQFF. The rearrangement joins TRBV28 to TRBJ2-1; 9 bases are a match to TRBD2. CDR3 length: 16 residues. V was pared by 5 bases and J by 4 bases, with 9 bases of the junction left unmatched. The germline V gene encodes CDR1 MDHEN and CDR2 SYDVKM.

This chain uses TRBV9 with TRBJ1-1; D is undetermined. Trimming pared 3 bases from V and 10 bases from J, leaving 19 bases between. The CDR3 sequence is 14 residues long. Per the germline V gene, CDR1 is SGDLS and CDR2 is YYNGEE. In DNA, the CDR3 is TGTGCCAGCAGCGCTTTACTCGGGGATACGACAGCTTTCTTT. Translation: CASSALLGDTTAFF.

V usage is TRBV18 and J usage is TRBJ1-5, with D possibly being TRBD1 (6 bases). The CDR3 length is 17 residues. Germline CDR1 KGHSH, CDR2 LQKENI. The ends were cut back, 3 bases at V and 0 bases at J, with 15 bases in the middle. In DNA, the CDR3 is TGTGCCAGCTCACCTTACACAGGGAGTAATAGCAATCAGCCCCAGCATTTT. This gives the protein CASSPYTGSNSNQPQHF.

V gene TRBV29-1 combines with J gene TRBJ2-1; D may be TRBD1 (5 bases). CDR1 and CDR2 (germline): SQVTM, ANQGSEA. There are 12 residues in the CDR3. V was clipped by 3 bases and J by 7 bases, with 10 bases between them. The CDR3 protein is CSVDQGGNEQFF. In DNA form, the CDR3 reads TGCAGCGTTGACCAGGGTGGTAATGAGCAGTTCTTC.

This clone was seen a handful of times. The chain links TRBV6-1 to TRBJ2-7, with TRBD1 matching over 11 bases. Germline V lookup: CDR1 MNHNS, CDR2 SASEGT. The CDR3 extends over 17 amino acids. Losses at the gene ends were 1 base for V and 0 bases for J; bases not matched to a gene: 5. CDR3 in amino acids: CASSEGGGQGASYEQYF. CDR3 DNA sequence: TGTGCCAGCAGTGAAGGAGGAGGACAGGGGGCCTCCTACGAGCAGTACTTC.

The rearrangement joins TRBV5-1 to TRBJ1-2; no definite D call. The CDR3 totals 13 residues. Germline V gene data show CDR1 as SGHRS and CDR2 as YFSETQ. With 4 bases removed from V and 4 bases from J, the gap between germline ends came to 11 bases. This CDR3 is CASSAEAFYGYTF. As DNA, the CDR3 is TGCGCCAGCAGCGCCGAGGCTTTCTATGGCTACACCTTC.

This chain uses TRBV9 with TRBJ2-7, with 13 bases fitting TRBD2. The CDR3 totals 16 residues. V lost 2 bases to trimming and J lost 1 base; unmatched junction nucleotides: 3. Germline V gives CDR1 SGDLS, CDR2 YYNGEE. CDR3 residues: CASSVGTSGVSYEQYF. The CDR3 DNA reads as TGTGCCAGCAGCGTGGGGACTAGCGGGGTTTCCTACGAGCAGTACTTC.

The chain is built from TRBV4-3 and TRBJ1-1; D not resolved. V was cut by 3 bases and J by 1 base, with 15 bases left in between. The CDR3 extends over 16 amino acids. Germline CDR1 and CDR2: LGHNA and YSLEER. The CDR3, as DNA: TGCGCCAGCAGCCAGACCGGAGTACGAGGGAACACTGAAGCTTTCTTT. Amino acid sequence: CASSQTGVRGNTEAFF.

The chain has TRBV12-3 or TRBV12-4 and TRBJ1-1; 7 nucleotides agree with TRBD1. With 6 bases clipped from V and 5 bases from J, the junction kept 6 bases outside the gene matches. This CDR3 contains 13 residues. The CDR3: CASRQGGYTEAFF. CDR3 nucleotides: TGTGCCAGCAGGCAGGGGGGATATACTGAAGCTTTCTTT.

This chain joins TRBV7-2 and TRBJ2-5; 10 positions match TRBD2. CDR1 is SGHTA, CDR2 FQGNSA, per germline. The CDR3 totals 14 residues. V dropped 5 bases and J dropped 2; count of bases not matched to a gene: 2. CDR3 loop: CASSPSGSQETQYF. Here the CDR3 DNA reads TGTGCCAGCAGCCCTAGCGGGAGTCAAGAGACCCAGTACTTC.